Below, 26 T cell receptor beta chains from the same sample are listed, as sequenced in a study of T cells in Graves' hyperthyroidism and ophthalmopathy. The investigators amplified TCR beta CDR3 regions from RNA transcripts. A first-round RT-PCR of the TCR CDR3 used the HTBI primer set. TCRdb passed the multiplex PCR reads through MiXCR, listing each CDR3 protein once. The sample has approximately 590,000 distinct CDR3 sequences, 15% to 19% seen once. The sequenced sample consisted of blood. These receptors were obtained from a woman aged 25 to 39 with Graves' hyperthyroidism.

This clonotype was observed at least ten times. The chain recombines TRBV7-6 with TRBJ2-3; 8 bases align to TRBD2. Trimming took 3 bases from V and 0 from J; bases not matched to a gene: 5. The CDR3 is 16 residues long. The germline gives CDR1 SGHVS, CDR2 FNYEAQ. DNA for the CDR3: TGTGCCAGCAGCTTCCCTAGCGGGCCGAGCACAGATACGCAGTATTTT. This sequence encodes CASSFPSGPSTDTQYF.

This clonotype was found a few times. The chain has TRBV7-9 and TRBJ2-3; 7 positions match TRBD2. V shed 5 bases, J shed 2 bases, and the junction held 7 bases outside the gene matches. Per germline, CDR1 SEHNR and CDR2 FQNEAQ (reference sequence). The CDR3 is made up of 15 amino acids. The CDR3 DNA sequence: TGTGCCAGCAGCCTACTAGCGACCTACACAGATACGCAGTATTTT. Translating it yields CASSLLATYTDTQYF.

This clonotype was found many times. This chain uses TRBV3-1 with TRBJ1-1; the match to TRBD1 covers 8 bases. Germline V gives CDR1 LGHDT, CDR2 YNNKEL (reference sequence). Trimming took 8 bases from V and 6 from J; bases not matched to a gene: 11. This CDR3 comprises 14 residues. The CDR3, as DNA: TGTGCCAGCGCGAGGGCAGGGGGCGTCGCTGAAGCTTTCTTT. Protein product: CASARAGGVAEAFF. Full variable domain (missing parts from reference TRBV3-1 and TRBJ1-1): DTAVSQTPKYLVTQMGNDKSIKCEQNLGHDTMYWYKQDSKKFLKIMFSYNNKELIINETVPNRFSPKSPDKAHLNLHINSLELGDSAVYFCASARAGGVAEAFFGQGTRLTVV.

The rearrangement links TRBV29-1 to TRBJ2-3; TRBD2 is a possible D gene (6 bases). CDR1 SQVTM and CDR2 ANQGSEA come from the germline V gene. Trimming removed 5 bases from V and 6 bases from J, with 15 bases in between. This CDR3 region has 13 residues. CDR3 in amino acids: CSVRGTLEDTQYF. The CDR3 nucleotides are TGCAGCGTTCGGGGGACCCTTGAGGATACGCAGTATTTT.

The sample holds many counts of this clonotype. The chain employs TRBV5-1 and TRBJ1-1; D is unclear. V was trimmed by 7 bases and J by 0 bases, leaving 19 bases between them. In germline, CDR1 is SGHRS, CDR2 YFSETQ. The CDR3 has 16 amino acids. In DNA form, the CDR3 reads TGCGCCAGCCGCCGAGGATCGACCGGCATGAACACTGAAGCTTTCTTT. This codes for CASRRGSTGMNTEAFF.

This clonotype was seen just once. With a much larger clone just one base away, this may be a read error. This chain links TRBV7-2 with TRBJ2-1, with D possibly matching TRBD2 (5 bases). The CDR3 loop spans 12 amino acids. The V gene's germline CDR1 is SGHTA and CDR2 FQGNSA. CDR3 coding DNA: TGTGCCAGCGAGGGTGGGGTCAATGAGCAGTCCTTC. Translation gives CASEGGVNEQSF.

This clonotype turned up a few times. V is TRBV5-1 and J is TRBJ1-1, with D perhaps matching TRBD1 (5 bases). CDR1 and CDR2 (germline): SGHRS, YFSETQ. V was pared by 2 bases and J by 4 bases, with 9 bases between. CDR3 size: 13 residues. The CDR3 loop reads CASSFKGTTEAFF. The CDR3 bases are TGCGCCAGCAGCTTCAAGGGGACCACTGAAGCTTTCTTT.

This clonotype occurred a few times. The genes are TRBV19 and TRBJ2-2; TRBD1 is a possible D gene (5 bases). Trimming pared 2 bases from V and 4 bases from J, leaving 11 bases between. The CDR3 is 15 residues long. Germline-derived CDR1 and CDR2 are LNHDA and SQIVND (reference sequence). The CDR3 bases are TGTGCCAGTAGTATATCTCCGGACACCACCGGGGAGCTGTTTTTT. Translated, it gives CASSISPDTTGELFF.

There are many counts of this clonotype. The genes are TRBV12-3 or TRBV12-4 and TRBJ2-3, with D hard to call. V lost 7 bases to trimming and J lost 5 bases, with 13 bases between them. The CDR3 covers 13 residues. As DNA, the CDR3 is TGTGCCAGCACCCCCCATGAGCGAGATACGCAGTATTTT. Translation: CASTPHERDTQYF.

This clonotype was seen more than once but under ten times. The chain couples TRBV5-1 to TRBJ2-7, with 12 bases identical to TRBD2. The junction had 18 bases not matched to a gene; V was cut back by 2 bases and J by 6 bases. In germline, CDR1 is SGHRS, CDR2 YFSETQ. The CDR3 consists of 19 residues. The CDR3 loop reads CASSLTGTGLAGIGGEQYF. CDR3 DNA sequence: TGCGCCAGCAGCTTAACAGGTACTGGACTAGCGGGGATCGGTGGCGAGCAGTACTTC. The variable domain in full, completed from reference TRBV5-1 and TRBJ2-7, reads KAGVTQTPRYLIKTRGQQVTLSCSPISGHRSVSWYQQTPGQGLQFLFEYFSETQRNKGNFPGRFSGRQFSNSRSEMNVSTLELGDSALYLCASSLTGTGLAGIGGEQYFGPGTRLTVT.

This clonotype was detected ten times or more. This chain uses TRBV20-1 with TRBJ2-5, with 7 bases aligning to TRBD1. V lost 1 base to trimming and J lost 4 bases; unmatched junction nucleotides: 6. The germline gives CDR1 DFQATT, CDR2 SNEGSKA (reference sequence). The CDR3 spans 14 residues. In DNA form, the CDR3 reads TGCAGTGCTAGAGGGCCAGGGGGTGTAGAGACCCAGTACTTC. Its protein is CSARGPGGVETQYF.

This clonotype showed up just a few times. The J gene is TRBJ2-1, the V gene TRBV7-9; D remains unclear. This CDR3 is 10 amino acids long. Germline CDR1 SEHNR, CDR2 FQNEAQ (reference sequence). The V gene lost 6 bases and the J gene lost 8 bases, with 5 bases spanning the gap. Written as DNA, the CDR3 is TGTGCCAGCAGTCTTCATGAGCAGTTCTTC. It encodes CASSLHEQFF.

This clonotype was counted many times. As DNA, the CDR3 is TGCAGTGCTGGACAGGGACTAGCGGGAGTGGTTGAGCAGTTCTTC. This gives the protein CSAGQGLAGVVEQFF. This rearrangement joins TRBV20-1 to TRBJ2-1, with 14 nucleotides matching TRBD2. Germline V gene sequence: CDR1 DFQATT, CDR2 SNEGSKA (reference sequence). The CDR3 is 15 residues long. Losses at the gene ends were 5 bases for V and 9 bases for J; bases not matched to a gene: 9.

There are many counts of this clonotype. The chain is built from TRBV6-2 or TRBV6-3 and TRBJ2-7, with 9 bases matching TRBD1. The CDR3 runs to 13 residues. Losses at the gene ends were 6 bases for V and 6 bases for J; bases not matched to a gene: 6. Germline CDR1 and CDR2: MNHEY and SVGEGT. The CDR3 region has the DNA TGTGCCAGCAGGGGGACAGGGCTCGGCGAGCAGTACTTC. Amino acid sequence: CASRGTGLGEQYF.

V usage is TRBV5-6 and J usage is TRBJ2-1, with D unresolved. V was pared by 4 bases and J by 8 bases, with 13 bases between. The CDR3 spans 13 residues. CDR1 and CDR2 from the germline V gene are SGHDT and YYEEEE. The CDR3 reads CASSDPLGYEQFF. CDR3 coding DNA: TGTGCCAGCAGCGACCCTCTGGGCTATGAGCAGTTCTTC.

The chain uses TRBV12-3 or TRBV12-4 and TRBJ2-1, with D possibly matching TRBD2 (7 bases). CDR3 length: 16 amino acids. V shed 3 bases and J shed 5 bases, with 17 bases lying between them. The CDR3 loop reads CASSLEGRGGHNEQFF. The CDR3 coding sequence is TGTGCCAGCAGTTTGGAGGGCAGGGGAGGGCACAATGAGCAGTTCTTC.

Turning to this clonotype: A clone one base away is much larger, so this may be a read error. The CDR3 protein is CASSRGPGTGGVEQFF. CDR3 coding DNA: TGTGCCAGCAGTAGAGGCCCCGGGACCGGGGGCGTTGAGCAGTTCTTC. This chain uses TRBV27 with TRBJ2-1; D tentatively fits TRBD1 or TRBD2 (6 bases each). V dropped 5 bases and J dropped 9 bases, with 23 bases sitting between them. CDR3 length equals 16 residues. CDR1 is MNHEY and CDR2 is SMNVEV in the germline V gene (reference sequence).

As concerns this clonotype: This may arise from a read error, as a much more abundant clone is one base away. This chain's CDR3 is CANSYSTEYNEQFF. CDR3 coding DNA: TGTGCCAACAGTTACTCGACAGAGTACAATGAGCAGTTCTTC. This rearrangement joins TRBV6-2 or TRBV6-3 to TRBJ2-1, with a possible D match to TRBD1 (5 bases). Germline values: CDR1 MNHEY, CDR2 SVGEGT. The CDR3 has 14 residues.

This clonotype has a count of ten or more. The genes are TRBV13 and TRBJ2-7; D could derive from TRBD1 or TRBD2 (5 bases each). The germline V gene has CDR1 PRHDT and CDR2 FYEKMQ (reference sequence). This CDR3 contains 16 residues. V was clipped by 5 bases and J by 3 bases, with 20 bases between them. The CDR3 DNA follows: TGTGCCAGCAGCCTGACCCGGGACGGAACAGTCTACGAGCAGTACTTC. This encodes CASSLTRDGTVYEQYF.

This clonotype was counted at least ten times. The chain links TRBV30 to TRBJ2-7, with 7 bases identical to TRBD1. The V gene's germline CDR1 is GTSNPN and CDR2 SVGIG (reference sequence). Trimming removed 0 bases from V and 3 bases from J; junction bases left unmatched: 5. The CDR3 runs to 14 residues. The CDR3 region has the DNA TGTGCCTGGAGTGTGGGGCAGGGGGTCTACGAGCAGTACTTC. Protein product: CAWSVGQGVYEQYF.

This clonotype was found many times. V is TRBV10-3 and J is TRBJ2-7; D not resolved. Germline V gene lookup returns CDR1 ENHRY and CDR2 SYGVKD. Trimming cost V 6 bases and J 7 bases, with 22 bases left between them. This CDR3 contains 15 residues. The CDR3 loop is CAISDRKSGLDEQYF. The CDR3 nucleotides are TGTGCCATCAGCGATAGAAAGTCGGGCCTAGATGAGCAGTACTTC.

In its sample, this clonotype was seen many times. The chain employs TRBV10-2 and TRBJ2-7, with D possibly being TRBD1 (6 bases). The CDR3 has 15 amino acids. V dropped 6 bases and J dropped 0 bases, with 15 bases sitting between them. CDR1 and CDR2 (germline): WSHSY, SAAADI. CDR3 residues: CASRDPGQGSYEQYF. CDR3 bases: TGCGCCAGCAGAGATCCGGGACAAGGCTCCTACGAGCAGTACTTC.

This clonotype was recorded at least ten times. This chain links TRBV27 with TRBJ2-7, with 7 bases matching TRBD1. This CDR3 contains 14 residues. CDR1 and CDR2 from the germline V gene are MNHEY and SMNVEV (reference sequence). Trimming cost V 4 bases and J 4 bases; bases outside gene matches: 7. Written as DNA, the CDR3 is TGTGCCAGCAGTTCGGGACAGAAGGCTTACGAGCAGTACTTC. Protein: CASSSGQKAYEQYF.

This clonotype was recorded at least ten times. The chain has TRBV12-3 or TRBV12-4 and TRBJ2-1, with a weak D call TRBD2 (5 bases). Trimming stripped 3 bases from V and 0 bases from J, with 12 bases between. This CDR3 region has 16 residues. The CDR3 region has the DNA TGTGCCAGCAGTTTGGGAGCTGCTCTCTCCTACAATGAGCAGTTCTTC. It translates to CASSLGAALSYNEQFF.

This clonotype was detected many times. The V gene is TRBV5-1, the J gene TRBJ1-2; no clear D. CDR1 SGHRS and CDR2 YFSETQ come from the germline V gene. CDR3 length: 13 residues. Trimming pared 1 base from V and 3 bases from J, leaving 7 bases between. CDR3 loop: CASSLREDYGYTF. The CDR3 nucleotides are TGCGCCAGCAGCTTGCGAGAAGACTATGGCTACACCTTC.

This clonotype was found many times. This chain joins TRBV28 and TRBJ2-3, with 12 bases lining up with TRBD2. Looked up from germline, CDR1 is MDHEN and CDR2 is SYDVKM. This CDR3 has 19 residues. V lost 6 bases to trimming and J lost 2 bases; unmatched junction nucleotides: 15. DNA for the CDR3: TGTGCCAGCAGCTCAGCCCACATGGGACTAGCGGGCTCCACAGATACGCAGTATTTT. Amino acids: CASSSAHMGLAGSTDTQYF.